One and the same sample provided the 25 T cell receptor beta chains below, sequenced in a study of graft-versus-host responses after intestinal transplantation. Data came from immunoSEQ multiplex PCR; TCRdb stores just in-frame clones and leaves some out. The data hold over 80,000 clones, with 86% observed a single time. The material sequenced was PBMCs, taken 255 days after intestinal transplant. The receptors here all came from a human patient who received an intestinal transplant, so some T cells may come from the graft donor.

V is TRBV11-3 and J is TRBJ1-1; TRBD1 might be the D (6 bases). Germline V gives CDR1 SGHNT, CDR2 YENEEA. V lost 5 bases and J lost 3, with 16 bases in between. CDR3 length equals 15 residues. CDR3 coding DNA: TGTGCCAGCAGCCCACAGGGAGGTAAGGACACTGAAGCTTTCTTT. Translating gives CASSPQGGKDTEAFF.

For the CDR3, the DNA is TGCGCCAGTCTCGGTGATGAAGCTTTCTTT. Protein product: CASLGDEAFF. This rearrangement joins TRBV10-1 to TRBJ1-1; D ambiguous. The ends were cut back, 9 bases at V and 7 bases at J, with 9 bases in the middle. The CDR3 is made up of 10 amino acids. Germline lookup yields CDR1 WNHNN and CDR2 SYGVQD (reference sequence).

A single count supports this clone. The V gene is TRBV7-9, the J gene TRBJ2-3; D call uncertain. The ends were cut back, 0 bases at V and 0 bases at J, with 10 bases in the middle. This CDR3 has 16 residues. The germline gives CDR1 SEHNR, CDR2 FQNEAQ (reference sequence). CDR3 loop: CASSLADVGSTDTQYF. For the CDR3, the DNA is TGTGCCAGCAGCTTAGCAGACGTGGGGAGCACAGATACGCAGTATTTT.

V and J are TRBV6-5 and TRBJ2-7; 11 bases are a match to TRBD1. The germline V gene encodes CDR1 MNHEY and CDR2 SVGAGI. V shed 6 bases, J shed 4 bases, and the junction held 5 bases outside the gene matches. This CDR3 is built from 14 residues. This CDR3 is CASRKGQGAYEQYF. The CDR3 DNA reads TGTGCCAGCAGAAAAGGACAGGGGGCGTACGAGCAGTACTTC.

This clone was detected a few times. The gene calls are TRBV28 and TRBJ1-6, with D possibly matching TRBD1 (5 bases). Germline V lookup: CDR1 MDHEN, CDR2 SYDVKM. CDR3 size: 14 residues. With 8 bases removed from V and 6 bases from J, the gap between germline ends came to 14 bases. The CDR3 reads CASSFQGGNSPLHF. CDR3 nucleotides: TGTGCCAGCTCTTTTCAGGGAGGTAATTCACCCCTCCACTTT.

The genes are TRBV5-1 and TRBJ2-3; D unclear. CDR3 length: 14 residues. The V gene lost 1 base and the J gene lost 2 bases, with 8 bases spanning the gap. CDR1 and CDR2 from the germline V gene are SGHRS and YFSETQ. CDR3 nucleotides: TGCGCCAGCAGCTTGTACAGTTCCACAGATACGCAGTATTTT. Amino acids: CASSLYSSTDTQYF.

The chain uses TRBV2 and TRBJ1-5; 11 bases agree with TRBD1. Germline V gives CDR1 SNHLY, CDR2 FYNNEI. V was clipped by 5 bases and J by 4 bases; unmatched bases: 4. The CDR3 consists of 15 residues. In DNA form, the CDR3 reads TGTGCCAGCAGTTGGGGACAGGGGGAAAATCAGCCCCAGCATTTT. This translates into CASSWGQGENQPQHF.

The chain joins TRBV5-1 to TRBJ2-1, with TRBD1 matching over 7 bases. The CDR3 runs 14 residues. The trim removed 5 bases at V and 8 bases at J, leaving 10 bases unmatched. Germline V lookup: CDR1 SGHRS, CDR2 YFSETQ. DNA for the CDR3: TGCGCCAGCAGTTTCGACAGGGCTAAGTATGAGCAGTTCTTC. Its protein product is CASSFDRAKYEQFF.

The gene calls are TRBV28 and TRBJ2-7; 7 bases fit TRBD2. Germline assignment: CDR1 MDHEN and CDR2 SYDVKM. The CDR3 sequence is 14 residues long. The junction had 11 bases not matched to a gene; V was cut back by 7 bases and J by 5 bases. DNA of the CDR3: TGTGCCAGCAATTCCCCCGCCGGGGGGAACGAGCAGTACGTC. Translated, it gives CASNSPAGGNEQYV.

The chain has TRBV4-1 and TRBJ1-5; D is perhaps TRBD1 (6 bases). Germline-derived CDR1 and CDR2 are MGHRA and YSYEKL. V dropped 1 base and J dropped 2 bases, with 18 bases sitting between them. The CDR3 has 18 amino acids. The CDR3 is CASSQGVVRGACNQPQHF. As DNA, the CDR3 is TGCGCCAGCAGCCAAGGAGTTGTTCGGGGGGCGTGCAATCAGCCCCAGCATTTT.

V and J are TRBV28 and TRBJ2-3; a weak D match, TRBD2 (6 bases). Germline assignment: CDR1 MDHEN and CDR2 SYDVKM. Deletions cut 3 bases from V and 0 bases from J, with 19 bases between. CDR3 length equals 18 residues. This CDR3 is CASSFGDWRAPSTDTQYF. CDR3 bases: TGTGCCAGCAGTTTCGGGGACTGGCGGGCTCCTAGCACAGATACGCAGTATTTT. Together with reference TRBV28 and TRBJ2-3, the CDR3 gives the full variable domain: DVKVTQSSRYLVKRTGEKVFLECVQDMDHENMFWYRQDPGLGLRLIYFSYDVKMKEKGDIPEGYSVSREKKERFSLILESASTNQTSMYLCASSFGDWRAPSTDTQYFGPGTRLTVL.

The rearrangement uses TRBV6-4 and TRBJ2-3, with TRBD1 as a possible D gene (5 bases). V lost 5 bases, J lost 0 bases, and 12 bases lay in between. The CDR3 is made up of 15 amino acids. In germline, CDR1 is MRHNA, CDR2 SNTAGT. The CDR3 reads CASSLRGASTDTQYF. CDR3 bases: TGTGCCAGCAGTCTTAGGGGCGCTAGCACAGATACGCAGTATTTT.

The J gene is TRBJ2-1, the V gene TRBV19; unclear D gene. Germline-derived CDR1 and CDR2 are LNHDA and SQIVND (reference sequence). This CDR3 has 11 residues. V was clipped by 10 bases and J by 8 bases, with 12 bases between them. This CDR3 reads CATGAGYEQFF. For the CDR3, the DNA is TGTGCCACCGGCGCTGGGTATGAGCAGTTCTTC.

This chain joins TRBV5-4 and TRBJ1-1; 8 nucleotides match TRBD1. CDR1 and CDR2 (germline): SGHNT, YYREEE (reference sequence). There are 13 residues in the CDR3. V lost 4 bases to trimming and J lost 11 bases; unmatched junction nucleotides: 10. This CDR3 is CASSPGTGRGAFF. CDR3 nucleotides: TGTGCCAGCAGCCCCGGGACAGGTAGAGGTGCTTTCTTT.

The chain links TRBV9 to TRBJ1-3; no definite D call. This CDR3 spans 15 amino acids. Trimming took off 6 bases at V and 2 bases at J, with 15 bases between the two ends. CDR1 and CDR2 from the germline V gene are SGDLS and YYNGEE. This chain's CDR3 is CASTTGDLTGNTIYF. CDR3 in DNA: TGTGCCAGCACCACGGGAGATTTAACTGGAAACACCATATATTTT.

This sequence joins TRBV29-1 and TRBJ2-3; 15 bases are shared with TRBD2. Germline assignment: CDR1 SQVTM and CDR2 ANQGSEA. Losses at the gene ends were 4 bases for V and 2 bases for J; bases not matched to a gene: 4. The CDR3 consists of 16 residues. CDR3 DNA: TGCAGCGTTGGAGGGACTAGCGGGAGGCTCACAGATACGCAGTATTTT. Translation gives CSVGGTSGRLTDTQYF.

This clone was picked up a small number of times. The chain is built from TRBV6-5 and TRBJ2-6; D uncertain. Between the trimmed V and J ends, which lost 6 bases and 0 bases, there was a span of 6 bases. Germline CDR1 MNHEY, CDR2 SVGAGI. This CDR3 has 14 amino acids. CDR3: CASRASSGANVLTF. In DNA form, the CDR3 reads TGTGCCAGCAGGGCCAGCTCTGGGGCCAACGTCCTGACTTTC.

J is TRBJ2-7 and V is TRBV6-6; a weak D match, TRBD2 (6 bases). This CDR3 has 13 residues. V lost 2 bases and J 3 bases, leaving 8 bases between the germline ends. The V gene's germline CDR1 is MNHNY and CDR2 SVGAGI (reference sequence). CDR3: CASSYIGGYEQYF. The CDR3 region has the DNA TGTGCCAGCAGTTACATCGGGGGCTACGAGCAGTACTTC.

The J gene is TRBJ1-4, the V gene TRBV28, with D maybe TRBD1 (5 bases). With 5 bases removed from V and 11 bases from J, the gap between germline ends came to 18 bases. The CDR3 has 14 residues. Germline V lookup: CDR1 MDHEN, CDR2 SYDVKM. The CDR3 DNA sequence: TGTGCCAGCAGTCTGACAGACGTCGTGACCAAACTGTTTTTT. Translated, it gives CASSLTDVVTKLFF.

Note on this clone: Additional DNA sequences in this sample encode the identical CDR3. V and J are TRBV7-2 and TRBJ1-1, with D possibly matching TRBD1 (5 bases). The germline CDR1 and CDR2 sequences are SGHTA and FQGNSA. V gave up 3 bases and J gave up 8 bases, with 16 bases separating them. The CDR3 has 14 residues. The CDR3 sequence is CASSFDVRGREAFF. CDR3 nucleotides: TGTGCCAGCAGCTTCGATGTTAGGGGAAGAGAAGCTTTCTTT. The full variable domain, its missing parts supplied by reference TRBV7-2 and TRBJ1-1, is GAGVSQSPSNKVTEKGKDVELRCDPISGHTALYWYRQSLGQGLEFLIYFQGNSAPDKSGLPSDRFSAERTGGSVSTLTIQRTQQEDSAVYLCASSFDVRGREAFFGQGTRLTVV.

Worth noting for this clone: The same CDR3 arises from other DNA sequences in this sample as well. The J gene is TRBJ2-2, the V gene TRBV5-1; 10 bases are shared with TRBD2. This CDR3 has 16 amino acids. The V gene end was trimmed by 3 bases and the J gene end by 6 bases; junction bases not matched to a gene: 8. Per the germline V gene, CDR1 is SGHRS and CDR2 is YFSETQ. The CDR3 region has the DNA TGCGCCAGCAGCTCCCGACTAGCGGGTGGCCCCGGGGAGCTGTTTTTT. Its protein is CASSSRLAGGPGELFF.

The chain combines TRBV7-9 with TRBJ1-5; D ambiguous. There are 12 residues in the CDR3. Germline lookup yields CDR1 SEHNR and CDR2 FQNEAQ (reference sequence). The V and J ends lost 6 bases and 6 bases respectively, with 9 bases between them. The CDR3 sequence is CASSQGPQPQHF. The CDR3 DNA reads as TGTGCCAGCAGTCAAGGGCCTCAGCCCCAGCATTTT.

This chain links TRBV4-2 with TRBJ2-2, with 11 bases aligning to TRBD2. The CDR3 totals 18 residues. Looked up from germline, CDR1 is LGHNA and CDR2 is YNFKEQ. With 3 bases clipped from V and 1 base from J, the junction kept 7 bases outside the gene matches. The CDR3 sequence: CASSQYTSGRGNTGELFF. CDR3 DNA sequence: TGTGCCAGCAGCCAGTATACTAGCGGGAGAGGGAACACCGGGGAGCTGTTTTTT.

J is TRBJ1-5 and V is TRBV28; D gene uncertain. The V and J ends lost 7 bases and 2 bases respectively, with 15 bases between them. The CDR3 covers 15 residues. Germline V gives CDR1 MDHEN, CDR2 SYDVKM. The CDR3 sequence is CASTVAPFGNQPQHF. The CDR3 DNA follows: TGTGCCAGCACCGTGGCGCCATTCGGCAATCAGCCCCAGCATTTT.

The CDR3 DNA reads as TGTGCCACCAACCTTCCACCCGGGGAGCTGTTTTTT. Translated: CATNLPPGELFF. V is TRBV15 and J is TRBJ2-2; no definite D call. The CDR3 contains 12 residues. CDR1 is LNHNV, CDR2 YYDKDF, per germline (reference sequence). Trimming cost V 7 bases and J 6 bases, with 9 bases left between them.